A selection of T cell receptor beta chains follows, all from one sample in a study of response to subunit inactivated influenza vaccine. Using its own MiXCR run on the RT-PCR reads, TCRdb lists one record per CDR3 protein. The table shows around 500,000 distinct CDR3 sequences, with approximately 11% occurring only once. This specimen consisted of PBMCs from blood, obtained 45 days after vaccination. These receptors all stem from a man aged 45-65 years who received an inactivated influenza vaccine. CDR3s leave out the opening cysteine and the closing phenylalanine or tryptophan. Each record gives: V gene, J gene, CDR3 protein.

>TRBV28|TRBJ2-5
ASSLFGGGAGETQY
>TRBV5-1|TRBJ1-5
ASSEGQGTLPQH
>TRBV7-3|TRBJ2-1
ASSLVSGRSNEQF
>TRBV18|TRBJ2-7
ASSPDTGAYEQY
>TRBV7-2|TRBJ2-7
ASSQRLAGRANYEQY
>TRBV6-1|TRBJ2-3
ASTPSLTGGARQY
>TRBV20-1|TRBJ2-7
SAILAGGPGEQY
>TRBV6-1|TRBJ2-3
ASTPIEGGADTQY
>TRBV10-2|TRBJ1-4
ASSEGITGGFNEKLF
>TRBV7-2|TRBJ2-7
ASSSKTSSHEQY
>TRBV7-9|TRBJ2-7
ASSSTVWEQY
>TRBV15|TRBJ2-7
ATSRDVRLAGVHEQY
>TRBV6-5|TRBJ1-1
ASSETGRAF
>TRBV7-2|TRBJ2-3
ASHRGGTQY
>TRBV28|TRBJ2-6
ASSLSYSVSSGANVLT
>TRBV20-1|TRBJ1-4
SARTGSSNEKLF
>TRBV20-1|TRBJ1-1
SARVGGGNTEAF
>TRBV5-1|TRBJ1-5
ASSPDSGDQPQH
>TRBV4-1|TRBJ2-7
ASSRYPEGRYEQY
>TRBV10-3|TRBJ2-2
AISPGTSGNTGELF
>TRBV20-1|TRBJ2-3
SAGQGADTQY
>TRBV12-3/TRBV12-4|TRBJ1-5
ASSFAGNQPQH
>TRBV10-3|TRBJ2-5
AISESALPQETQY
>TRBV7-2|TRBJ2-3
ASKLAGGRDTQY
>TRBV7-2|TRBJ2-2
ASSWERATGELF
>TRBV4-1|TRBJ2-3
ASSHDAGTHYTDTQY
>TRBV27|TRBJ2-1
ASRDSGHPLDEQF
>TRBV12-3/TRBV12-4|TRBJ1-5
ASRRSGQGSNQPQH
>TRBV6-5|TRBJ2-3
ASSHTGSDTQY
>TRBV4-3|TRBJ1-2
ASSQEPAGVNYGYT
>TRBV7-2|TRBJ1-6
ASSFPGPLH
>TRBV25-1|TRBJ2-5
ASSVAGGRETQY
>TRBV6-1|TRBJ2-5
ASSEGVRAETQY
>TRBV12-3/TRBV12-4|TRBJ2-5
ASSFYGPETQY
>TRBV5-1|TRBJ1-2
ASSQGQLRSYGYT
>TRBV6-9|TRBJ1-1
AKRQVPGTEAF
>TRBV6-1|TRBJ2-7
ASTSRQGSGRDEQY
>TRBV7-6|TRBJ2-2
ASSFGSSGELF
>TRBV3-1|TRBJ2-1
ASSQVNNEQF
>TRBV5-5|TRBJ2-1
ASRGGAGVGEQF
>TRBV20-1|TRBJ2-3
SARDEDRGLDTQY
>TRBV28|TRBJ2-3
ASSFRAAGLAGGDTQY
>TRBV19|TRBJ2-7
ASSIAPTYEQY
>TRBV10-2|TRBJ2-1
ASGTSGSYNEQF
>TRBV12-3/TRBV12-4|TRBJ2-3
ASSLVSVRTDTQY
>TRBV10-3|TRBJ2-5
AISESTGLETQY
>TRBV3-1|TRBJ2-1
ASSHFQASTYNEQF
>TRBV12-3/TRBV12-4|TRBJ2-1
ATTDSWTSGNNEQF
>TRBV15|TRBJ2-2
ATSGPRTGELF
>TRBV5-1|TRBJ1-1
ASSLTGRNTEAF
>TRBV2|TRBJ1-1
ASRKTGTGVVEAF
>TRBV12-3/TRBV12-4|TRBJ1-1
ASSLGAYQVLATEAF
>TRBV28|TRBJ1-1
ASRARRMNTEAF
>TRBV7-2|TRBJ2-7
ATRRAAYSYEQY
>TRBV7-2|TRBJ1-5
ASSLGWDRYQPQH
>TRBV20-1|TRBJ2-3
SATERSVTDTQY
>TRBV18|TRBJ2-3
ASSIQRDRIHTDTQY
>TRBV20-1|TRBJ1-2
SSSARGVEGGYT
>TRBV12-3/TRBV12-4|TRBJ2-5
ASSSTGTETQY
>TRBV28|TRBJ1-2
ASSPGHLSYT